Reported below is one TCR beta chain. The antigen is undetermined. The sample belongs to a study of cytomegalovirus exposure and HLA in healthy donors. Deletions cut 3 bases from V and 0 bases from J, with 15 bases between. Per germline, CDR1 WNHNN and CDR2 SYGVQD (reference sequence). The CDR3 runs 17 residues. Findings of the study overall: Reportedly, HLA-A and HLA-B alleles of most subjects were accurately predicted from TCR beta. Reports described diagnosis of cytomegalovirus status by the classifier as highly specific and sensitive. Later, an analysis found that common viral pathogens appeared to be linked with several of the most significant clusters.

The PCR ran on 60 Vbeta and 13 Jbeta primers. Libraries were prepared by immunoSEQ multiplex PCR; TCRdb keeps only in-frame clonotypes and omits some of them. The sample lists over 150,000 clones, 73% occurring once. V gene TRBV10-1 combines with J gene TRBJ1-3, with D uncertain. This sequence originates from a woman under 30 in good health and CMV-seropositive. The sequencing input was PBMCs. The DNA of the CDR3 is TGCGCCAGCAGTGATACGGGTTCCTGCTTCTCTGGAAACACCATATATTTT. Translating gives CASSDTGSCFSGNTIYF.